The source of this TCR beta chain is a study of T cells after yellow fever vaccination (dated by TCRdb to between 2017 and 2020). Some background on the complete study: Libraries from fractions with low cell numbers were prepared with the SMART-Seq v4 Ultra Low Input RNA kit. Two healthy male donors made up the cohort, one aged 18 to 30 years and the other aged 30 to 39 years. Blood was collected at multiple timepoints before and after primary and secondary immunization, and bulk PBMC replicates and cell subsets were isolated. To track T-cell clones before and after primary and booster YFV17D yellow fever vaccination, bulk TCR alpha and beta repertoires were sequenced longitudinally.

TCR cDNA was synthesized by 5'RACE template switching, through which a universal primer site and unique molecular identifiers were introduced. Priming of cDNA synthesis was performed from both the TCR alpha and TCR beta constant segments. Libraries were amplified in two PCR steps, with sample barcodes and sequencing adapters added in the second step. Libraries were sequenced on Illumina HiSeq 2500 (2x100 bp) or NovaSeq (2x150 bp). The authors processed their data as follows. MIGEC was used to demultiplex reads and collapse the reads into UMI consensus sequences, and MiXCR was used for V(D)J alignment. Using edgeR on replicate PBMC samples, clonotypes were called vaccine-responding if FDR was below 0.01 and the log2 fold change was above 5 up to day 15. Each bulk clonotype was labeled CD4 or CD8 based on which sequenced repertoire, CD4 or CD8, contained the clonotype at higher abundance. TCRdb redid the processing of the public reads, applying fastp at Q25 and MiXCR, and retained in-frame beta chains. Each record represents a unique CDR3 protein, reported with the most common genes and DNA among its rows. The V and J calls come from TCRdb's annotation, not from the publication. The sample table lists 110,000 or so distinct CDR3 sequences, around 6.7% of them with a count of one. In total, the top ten clones hold around 2.6% of the sample.

This clonotype was seen ten or more times. It has no known antigen specificity. The input lacks base qualities; no much larger clone sits a single base away. The paper's findings and limits, for the study overall: Only a couple of donors were included in the study, so the extent to which the findings can be generalized is limited. A small share of clonotypes was detected in both CD4 and CD8 compartments, with the overlap likely arising from convergent recombination. The secondary T-cell response was weaker than the primary response but faster, peaking on day 5 instead of day 15. FACS-sorted repertoires could contain abundant contaminating clonotypes from the bulk population, so computational filtering was required. Most clones expanded after primary vaccination were re-detected after the booster (just under 97% of CD4 and around 86% of CD8), suggesting broad memory maintenance.

The germline V gene sets CDR1 to SGHTA and CDR2 to FQGTGA. Measured from the cysteine to the phenylalanine, the CDR3 is 14 residues long. Here the CDR3 DNA is all that survives: 42 bases in frame from base 1. A distance of 8 bases separates the germline ends of V and J, which lose 2 bases and 1 base respectively. The meaning of the sample's treatment or condition label: live attenuated yellow fever vaccine strain. PBMCs were isolated from peripheral blood using a standard Ficoll-Paque protocol. Dynabeads CD4 and CD8 positive selection kits were used to isolate CD4 and CD8 T-cell fractions. TriZol was used to extract RNA from bulk PBMCs, CD4 and CD8 fractions, and dextramer-positive and dextramer-negative fractions.

This receptor was taken from a man aged 18 to 35 who received the YFV17D yellow fever vaccine. The chain links TRBV7-3 with TRBJ1-1, and the D gene may be TRBD1, 5 bases matching. The sequencing here drew on CD4+ T cells sorted from PBMCs, taken more than 40 days after the first yellow fever vaccination. The CDR3 here reads CASSLGGKNTEAFF. The DNA sequence is TGTGCCAGCAGCTTAGGGGGGAAGAACACTGAAGCTTTCTTT. Full variable domain (CDR3 extended with the reference TRBV7-3 and TRBJ1-1 proteins): GAGVSQTPSNKVTEKGKYVELRCDPISGHTALYWYRQSLGQGPEFLIYFQGTGAADDSGLPNDRFFAVRPEGSVSTLKIQRTERGDSAVYLCASSLGGKNTEAFFGQGTRLTVV.